Below, 24 T cell receptor beta chains from the same sample are listed, as sequenced in a study of blood T cell repertoires in COVID-19. Clones were read by immunoSEQ multiplex PCR, and TCRdb kept only the in-frame ones, dropping some. This table has about 160,000 clones, 70% to 90% appearing once. Sequencing input: peripheral blood. These TCRs come from a man between 60 and 75 years old with acute or convalescent COVID-19.

The V call is TRBV2, the J call TRBJ2-7; the D gene is possibly TRBD1 (6 bases). V was shortened by 8 bases and J by 5 bases, with 10 bases between the two germline ends. This CDR3 is 11 amino acids long. Germline lookup yields CDR1 SNHLY and CDR2 FYNNEI. The CDR3 nucleotides are TGTGCCAGCCACAGGGACCACGAGCAGTACTTC. Translated, it gives CASHRDHEQYF.

V usage is TRBV12-5 and J usage is TRBJ2-1; D might be TRBD1 (5 bases). Germline V CDR1 and CDR2: LGHNT, FRNRAP. V gave up 3 bases and J gave up 0 bases, with 6 bases separating them. The CDR3 loop spans 14 amino acids. CDR3: CASGLDSSYNEQFF. The CDR3 DNA follows: TGTGCTAGTGGTTTAGACAGCTCCTACAATGAGCAGTTCTTC.

The J gene is TRBJ1-1, the V gene TRBV7-9; D remains unclear. The CDR3 is 15 residues long. Trimming pared 4 bases from V and 4 bases from J, leaving 16 bases between. Germline lookup yields CDR1 SEHNR and CDR2 FQNEAQ (reference sequence). CDR3 region: CASSSRGSRATEAFF. In DNA, the CDR3 is TGTGCCAGCAGCTCTCGCGGGTCGCGGGCCACTGAAGCTTTCTTT. The complete variable domain, with remaining parts taken from reference TRBV7-9 and TRBJ1-1, reads DTGVSQNPRHKITKRGQNVTFRCDPISEHNRLYWYRQTLGQGPEFLTYFQNEAQLEKSRLLSDRFSAERPKGSFSTLEIQRTEQGDSAMYLCASSSRGSRATEAFFGQGTRLTVV.

The genes are TRBV30 and TRBJ1-2; 10 nucleotides line up with TRBD1. The trim removed 2 bases at V and 6 bases at J, leaving 21 bases unmatched. The CDR3 is 19 residues long. Germline loops: CDR1 GTSNPN, CDR2 SVGIG (reference sequence). CDR3: CAWSILGQGGGPRKDGYTF. As DNA, the CDR3 is TGTGCCTGGAGTATCCTCGGACAGGGGGGAGGGCCTCGCAAGGATGGCTACACCTTC.

The chain recombines TRBV6-5 with TRBJ1-1; a possible D gene is TRBD1 (5 bases). CDR1 and CDR2 (germline): MNHEY, SVGAGI. CDR3 length: 15 residues. V lost 6 bases to trimming and J lost 2 bases, with 16 bases between them. The CDR3 sequence is CASRLKTERNTEAFF. The CDR3 DNA follows: TGTGCCAGCAGGTTAAAGACAGAGAGAAACACTGAAGCTTTCTTT.

The chain joins TRBV7-9 to TRBJ2-2, with D tentatively TRBD2 (5 bases). CDR1 and CDR2 from the germline V gene are SEHNR and FQNEAQ (reference sequence). V was shortened by 1 base and J by 4 bases, with 10 bases between the two germline ends. The CDR3 totals 15 residues. For the CDR3, the DNA is TGTGCCAGCAGCTTAGGCGCGGGCAGCACCGGGGAGCTGTTTTTT. This codes for CASSLGAGSTGELFF.

The chain employs TRBV3-1 (or the pseudogene TRBV3-2) and TRBJ1-2; maybe TRBD1 (5 bases). The CDR3 consists of 13 residues. Germline-derived CDR1 and CDR2 are LGHDT and YNNKEL (reference sequence). The V and J ends lost 6 bases and 2 bases respectively, with 10 bases between them. CDR3 DNA: TGTGCCAGCAGGGGTCAGGGCAACTATGGCTACACCTTC. Amino acids: CASRGQGNYGYTF.

The chain is built from TRBV6-2 or TRBV6-3 and TRBJ1-5; 7 positions match TRBD1. Germline CDR1 and CDR2: MNHEY and SVGEGT. The CDR3 has 16 residues. Trimming took 5 bases from V and 5 from J; bases not matched to a gene: 12. The CDR3 sequence: CASSTNRDRAYQPQHF. Here the CDR3 DNA reads TGTGCCAGCAGTACAAACCGGGACAGAGCTTATCAGCCCCAGCATTTT.

The rearrangement uses TRBV5-1 and TRBJ1-6; a weak D match, TRBD1 (5 bases). From germline, CDR1 is SGHRS and CDR2 YFSETQ. This CDR3 comprises 15 residues. V shed 4 bases and J shed 3 bases, with 11 bases lying between them. CDR3 in DNA: TGCGCCAGCAGCGCGACAGAGAACTATAATTCACCCCTCCACTTT. Its protein is CASSATENYNSPLHF.

The V and J genes are TRBV4-1 and TRBJ1-6; D call uncertain. The CDR3 spans 15 residues. Between the trimmed V and J ends, which lost 0 bases and 4 bases, there was a span of 7 bases. CDR1 is MGHRA and CDR2 is YSYEKL in the germline V gene. The CDR3, as DNA: TGCGCCAGCAGCCAAGATATAACTTATAATTCACCCCTCCACTTT. Amino acid sequence: CASSQDITYNSPLHF.

This chain joins TRBV5-1 and TRBJ1-6; D call uncertain. Germline V lookup: CDR1 SGHRS, CDR2 YFSETQ. The V end was cut by 0 bases, the J end by 0 bases, with 7 bases between. The CDR3 has 16 residues. Here the CDR3 reads CASSLGAASYNSPLHF. The CDR3 DNA is TGCGCCAGCAGCTTGGGGGCTGCCTCCTATAATTCACCCCTCCACTTT.

The chain couples TRBV19 to TRBJ2-7; D gene ambiguous. Trimming took 0 bases from V and 0 from J, leaving 6 bases between them. The V gene's germline CDR1 is LNHDA and CDR2 SQIVND (reference sequence). The CDR3 covers 14 residues. CDR3 region: CASSIDAHSYEQYF. In nucleotides, the CDR3 is TGTGCCAGTAGTATAGACGCACACTCCTACGAGCAGTACTTC.

The CDR3 loop reads CASSNDRRRPTNEKLFF. CDR3 sequence (DNA): TGTGCCAGCAGCAATGACAGGCGGAGACCAACTAATGAAAAACTGTTTTTT. The rearrangement uses TRBV21-1 and TRBJ1-4; TRBD1, as called in the table, went unchecked against the DNA. TRBV21-1 is designated a pseudogene. This CDR3 is built from 17 residues.

The rearrangement joins TRBV6-5 to TRBJ1-4; tentative D call: TRBD1 (6 bases). Germline V lookup: CDR1 MNHEY, CDR2 SVGAGI. Trimming removed 6 bases at V and 3 bases at J, with 14 bases between. The CDR3 has 15 residues. The CDR3 nucleotides are TGTGCCAGCAGCCCCTGGACAGCCTCTAATGAAAAACTGTTTTTT. Translation: CASSPWTASNEKLFF.

V usage is TRBV15 and J usage is TRBJ1-6; D remains ambiguous. Germline V gives CDR1 LNHNV, CDR2 YYDKDF (reference sequence). V lost 5 bases and J lost 5, with 13 bases in between. This CDR3 spans 15 amino acids. CDR3 loop: CATSHAAGNNSPLHF. As DNA, the CDR3 is TGTGCCACCAGCCACGCAGCGGGTAATAATTCACCCCTCCACTTT.

The chain couples TRBV7-8 to TRBJ2-7; TRBD1 agrees at 7 bases. Trimming took 2 bases from V and 4 from J; bases not matched to a gene: 14. Per the germline V gene, CDR1 is SGHVS and CDR2 is FQNEAQ. This CDR3 has 17 residues. DNA of the CDR3: TGTGCCAGCAGCTTATCCCCGACAGGGAAGAATACATACGAGCAGTACTTC. Its translation is CASSLSPTGKNTYEQYF.

The chain recombines TRBV3-1 (or the pseudogene TRBV3-2) with TRBJ1-3, with a tentative D call TRBD1 (6 bases). The CDR3 is made up of 13 amino acids. Germline CDR1 is LGHDT and CDR2 is YNNKEL (reference sequence). Trimming shortened V by 4 bases and J by 8 bases, and 12 bases separated the two germline ends. Here the CDR3 reads CASSPRGAYTIYF. Here the CDR3 DNA reads TGTGCCAGCAGCCCACGGGGGGCATACACCATATATTTT.

The rearrangement uses TRBV5-1 and TRBJ1-1, with D possibly being TRBD1 (6 bases). The V end lost 6 bases, the J end lost 2 bases, and 11 bases lay between the germline ends. Germline loops: CDR1 SGHRS, CDR2 YFSETQ. CDR3 length equals 13 residues. CDR3 nucleotide sequence: TGCGCCAGCAAGTCAGGGGATAACACTGAAGCTTTCTTT. The encoded protein is CASKSGDNTEAFF.

The chain has TRBV6-1 and TRBJ1-1; D gene ambiguous. V was pared by 2 bases and J by 8 bases, with 18 bases between. The CDR3 runs to 15 residues. The germline V gene has CDR1 MNHNS and CDR2 SASEGT. The CDR3 reads CASSEKKLGGQEAFF. The CDR3 DNA reads TGTGCCAGCAGTGAAAAGAAACTCGGCGGCCAGGAAGCTTTCTTT.

J is TRBJ2-2 and V is TRBV5-1, with D uncertain. CDR1 is SGHRS, CDR2 YFSETQ, per germline. This CDR3 is 13 amino acids long. V lost 4 bases, J lost 5 bases, and 9 bases lay in between. The DNA for the CDR3 is TGCGCCAGCAGCGCGCAGGTTACCGGGGAGCTGTTTTTT. Translated: CASSAQVTGELFF.

This chain connects TRBV27 to TRBJ1-5; tentatively, D is TRBD1 (6 bases). Looked up from germline, CDR1 is MNHEY and CDR2 is SMNVEV (reference sequence). The CDR3 has 15 residues. V was clipped by 5 bases and J by 0 bases, with 11 bases between them. CDR3 in amino acids: CASSRDRFSNQPQHF. Here the CDR3 DNA reads TGTGCCAGCAGTAGAGACAGGTTTAGCAATCAGCCCCAGCATTTT.

The rearrangement links TRBV4-2 to TRBJ2-5; 8 bases fit TRBD2. V gave up 4 bases and J gave up 2 bases; unmatched junction bases: 9. CDR1 is LGHNA and CDR2 is YNFKEQ in the germline V gene. The CDR3 has 16 amino acids. CDR3 sequence: CASSPPRAGGQETQYF. DNA of the CDR3: TGTGCCAGCAGCCCCCCCCGGGCGGGGGGACAAGAGACCCAGTACTTC.

The J gene is TRBJ1-6, the V gene TRBV10-3; TRBD1 matches at 7 bases. Germline CDR1 and CDR2: ENHRY and SYGVKD. The junction had 10 bases not matched to a gene; V was cut back by 5 bases and J by 9 bases. The CDR3 loop spans 15 amino acids. For the CDR3, the DNA is TGTGCCATCAGTATGAGAGGGACAGAAGGTTCACCCCTCCACTTT. It encodes CAISMRGTEGSPLHF.

The gene calls are TRBV6-2 or TRBV6-3 and TRBJ1-1; D is ambiguous. Germline assignment: CDR1 MNHEY and CDR2 SVGEGT. V lost 0 bases, J lost 1 base, and 6 bases lay in between. The CDR3 runs to 14 residues. CDR3 residues: CASSYSPGNTEAFF. CDR3 nucleotides: TGTGCCAGCAGTTACTCCCCGGGGAACACTGAAGCTTTCTTT.